This T cell receptor beta chain was recorded in a study of T cell repertoires in cytomegalovirus infection. Turning to the study itself: CMV infection and matching HLA type were both indicated by public TCR beta signatures.

Findings and limits, study-wide: It was HLA-C-restricted CMV-specific TCR beta clonotypes that dominated the response ex vivo. CMV carriers with the relevant HLA were identified by cumulative public TCR beta family frequency.

TCRdb itself ran the reads through MiXCR, one entry per CDR3 protein. The sample has roughly 300,000 distinct CDR3 sequences; about 23% are singletons. Germline V CDR1 and CDR2: SNHLY, FYNNEI. The CDR3 runs 13 residues. Trimming cost V 2 bases and J 5 bases, with 8 bases left between them. In the case of this clonotype: What it binds is not known.

The V gene is TRBV2, the J gene TRBJ2-3; D tentatively reads TRBD1 or TRBD2 (5 bases each). The clonotype was recovered from a human donor in good health (CMV status not recorded). Some clones in this sample may be carry-over from other donors' samples. The material sequenced was PBMCs. The chain's CDR3 is CASSEQGEDTQYF. Written as DNA, the CDR3 is TGTGCCAGCAGTGAACAGGGAGAAGATACGCAGTATTTT. The variable domain in full, with the rest retrieved from reference TRBV2 and TRBJ2-3, is EPEVTQTPSHQVTQMGQEVILRCVPISNHLYFYWYRQILGQKVEFLVSFYNNEISEKSEIFDDQFSVERPDGSNFTLKIRSTKLEDSAMYFCASSEQGEDTQYFGPGTRLTVL.